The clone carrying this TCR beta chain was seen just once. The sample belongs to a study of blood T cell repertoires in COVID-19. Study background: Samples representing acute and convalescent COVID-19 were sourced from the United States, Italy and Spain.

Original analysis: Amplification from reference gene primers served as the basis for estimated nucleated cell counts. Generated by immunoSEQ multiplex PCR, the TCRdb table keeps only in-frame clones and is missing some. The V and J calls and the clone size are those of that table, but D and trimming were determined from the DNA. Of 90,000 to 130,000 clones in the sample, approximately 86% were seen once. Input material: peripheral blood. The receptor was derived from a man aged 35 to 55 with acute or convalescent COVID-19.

The CDR3 here is CASSFGLVNTEAFF. The CDR3 DNA reads as TGTGCCAGCAGCTTCGGACTGGTGAACACTGAAGCTTTCTTT. The chain has TRBV9 and TRBJ1-1, with D uncertain. Germline V gene data show CDR1 as SGDLS and CDR2 as YYNGEE. The CDR3 loop spans 14 amino acids. The germline V and J ends were trimmed by 4 bases and 0 bases, with 10 bases remaining between them.